A selection of T cell receptor beta chains follows, all from one sample in a study of T cells in Graves' hyperthyroidism and ophthalmopathy. TCRdb independently ran MiXCR on the multiplex PCR reads; one entry per CDR3 protein. The table shows approximately 640,000 distinct CDR3 sequences, with around 16% occurring only once. Sequencing was carried out using blood. Source of these receptors: a man aged 50 to 59 with Graves' hyperthyroidism. CDR3s include the opening cysteine and the closing phenylalanine or tryptophan. D genes are given only for firm matches. The size field is filled for only some rows; it gives once, few, many or a size class.

CDR3 DNA	CDR3 protein	clone size	V gene	D gene	J gene
TGTGCCAGCAGCCCCCGGGGTCCCTTGGGGGAGCTGTTTTTT	CASSPRGPLGELFF	few	TRBV7-2	.	TRBJ2-2
TGTGCCTGGAGTGTAGTACGGGTTGCAGATACGCAGTATTTT	CAWSVVRVADTQYF	many	TRBV30	.	TRBJ2-3
TGTGCCAGCAGCCCGACTCCCACAGGGACCACTGAAGCTTTCTTT	CASSPTPTGTTEAFF	many	TRBV13	.	TRBJ1-1
TGTGCCAGCAGCTCCGATGCTGGGACAGGGGCGCCTTGGGACTACGAGCAGTACTTC	CASSSDAGTGAPWDYEQYF	.	TRBV5-4	TRBD1	TRBJ2-7
TGCGCCAGCAGTATCGACACCTCCTACGAGCAGTACTTC	CASSIDTSYEQYF	.	TRBV10-1	.	TRBJ2-7
TGTGCCAGCTCAACCGGGACTAGCGGAGCCCTTAGGCAGTTCTTC	CASSTGTSGALRQFF	many	TRBV18	TRBD2	TRBJ2-1
TGTGCCTGGAGGACATTGGGGATATACGAGCAGTACTTC	CAWRTLGIYEQYF	few	TRBV30	.	TRBJ2-7
TGTGCCAGTAGTATAGGCGAGGGGCCGAGCACTGAAGCTTTCTTT	CASSIGEGPSTEAFF	few	TRBV19	.	TRBJ1-1
TGTGCCATCAGTGACAACAGGGGGCAATCGGAGACCCAGTACTTC	CAISDNRGQSETQYF	few	TRBV10-3	TRBD1	TRBJ2-5
TGTGCCTGGAGTGGGGACTGGACAGATACGCAGTATTTT	CAWSGDWTDTQYF	many	TRBV30	.	TRBJ2-3
TGTGCCAGCAGTTACGGTCACTTCTCCTACGAGCAGTACTTC	CASSYGHFSYEQYF	few	TRBV6-2/TRBV6-3	.	TRBJ2-7
TGTGCCAGCAGTTACTCGGGCAGGTGGGACGAGCAGTACTTC	CASSYSGRWDEQYF	many	TRBV6-5	.	TRBJ2-7
TGTGCCAGTCGGGGGACAGGGGGCGTCTATGGCTACACCTTC	CASRGTGGVYGYTF	many	TRBV11-2	TRBD1	TRBJ1-2
TGTGCCAGCAGTCCCCGAGGGGGAGAAGCTCAGCCCCAGCATTTT	CASSPRGGEAQPQHF	.	TRBV6-2/TRBV6-3	.	TRBJ1-5
TGTGCCAGCAGCTTTATGACTACAGGGGCTACGCAGTATTTT	CASSFMTTGATQYF	many	TRBV11-2	TRBD1	TRBJ2-3
TGTGCCAGCAGCTTTTCTGGGACAGGGGGACTAGCGGTCCTGGGCGATGAGCAGTTCTTC	CASSFSGTGGLAVLGDEQFF	many	TRBV7-8	.	TRBJ2-1
TGTGCCAGCAGTAGGGCTAGCGGGCACCGAAGCTCCTACAATGAGCAGTTCTTC	CASSRASGHRSSYNEQFF	many	TRBV6-1	TRBD2	TRBJ2-1
TGTGCCAGCAGTTTGAAGATGAACACTGAAGCTTTCTTT	CASSLKMNTEAFF	.	TRBV12-3/TRBV12-4	.	TRBJ1-1
TGCAGTGTCCCAAGAGGGAGCTCTTGGAATCAGCCCCAGCATTTT	CSVPRGSSWNQPQHF	many	TRBV20-1	.	TRBJ1-5
TGTGCCAGCAGTTGGACAGGGTCAGAGACCCAGTACTTC	CASSWTGSETQYF	few	TRBV27	TRBD1	TRBJ2-5
TGTGCCAGTACCATGGGGGGTCAGCCCCAGCATTTT	CASTMGGQPQHF	many	TRBV19	.	TRBJ1-5
TGTGCCAGCAGCTCCAGCGGGAGCTTGGACGAGCAGTACTTC	CASSSSGSLDEQYF	few	TRBV12-3/TRBV12-4	TRBD2	TRBJ2-7
TGTGCCAGCAGCCGTGCAGGGTCCACTGAAGCTTTCTTT	CASSRAGSTEAFF	many	TRBV7-9	.	TRBJ1-1
TGTGCCCCAGACAGGGAAGGCAGTGAGCAGTTCTTC	CAPDREGSEQFF	many	TRBV28	TRBD1	TRBJ2-1
TGTGCCAGCAGCGTGACAGGGGGCTATAGGTCCGGGGAGCTGTTTTTT	CASSVTGGYRSGELFF	.	TRBV13	TRBD1	TRBJ2-2
TGTGCCAGCAGCTTAAGGCGGCGGGAGGGAGGCTACACCTTC	CASSLRRREGGYTF	few	TRBV7-8	.	TRBJ1-2
TGTGCCAGCAGCCAAGATGACAGGGGGCTTGACAATGAGCAGTTCTTC	CASSQDDRGLDNEQFF	.	TRBV4-2	TRBD1	TRBJ2-1
TGTGCCAGCAGGCCATCCAGGGGGCGCGACTATGGCTACACCTTC	CASRPSRGRDYGYTF	many	TRBV7-9	TRBD1	TRBJ1-2
TGTGCCAGCAGCCCCGGGACTCAAAGAAACACCATATATTTT	CASSPGTQRNTIYF	.	TRBV5-6	.	TRBJ1-3
TGTGCCATCGGTCAAATGGAGGCGCGGACAGATACGCAGTATTTT	CAIGQMEARTDTQYF	few	TRBV10-3	.	TRBJ2-3
TGTGCCAGCAGTTACGGTCCTAACAATGAGCAGTTCTTC	CASSYGPNNEQFF	.	TRBV6-5	.	TRBJ2-1
TGTGCCAGCAGTGTATCGGGACAGGGAGGGTCCTACAATGAGCAGTTCTTC	CASSVSGQGGSYNEQFF	many	TRBV2	TRBD1	TRBJ2-1
TGTGCCAGCAGTTTATCTCAGGGATGGCTGGGCTACACCTTC	CASSLSQGWLGYTF	many	TRBV28	.	TRBJ1-2
TGCGCCAGCAGCTTGGGGGTAAGGTCAGAGTCCACAGATACGCAGTATTTT	CASSLGVRSESTDTQYF	few	TRBV5-1	.	TRBJ2-3
TGTGCCAGCAGCTTAGGGCAGGGGGCGACCTACGAGCAGTACTTC	CASSLGQGATYEQYF	many	TRBV11-2	TRBD1	TRBJ2-7
TGTGCCAGCAGCGTGGGACTAGCGGGAGCTCATGAGCAGTTCTTC	CASSVGLAGAHEQFF	.	TRBV13	TRBD2	TRBJ2-1
TGTGCCAGCAGTTACACTAGGGGGCTTACGGATGGCTACACCTTC	CASSYTRGLTDGYTF	.	TRBV6-9	TRBD1	TRBJ1-2
TGCAGTGCTAGCGGCCTAGCGGGAGGAGCGAGCTCCTACAATGAGCAGTTCTTC	CSASGLAGGASSYNEQFF	many	TRBV20-1	TRBD2	TRBJ2-1
TGTGCCATGGCGAGTAGCGGAGGCAGCTCCTACAATGAGCAGTTCTTC	CAMASSGGSSYNEQFF	many	TRBV10-3	.	TRBJ2-1
TGTGCCAGCAGTTTTACGATTTCCATCTATGGCTACACCTTC	CASSFTISIYGYTF	.	TRBV28	.	TRBJ1-2
TGTGCCAGCAGCCTCGGACAGGGAAACTACGAGCAGTACTTC	CASSLGQGNYEQYF	many	TRBV7-8	TRBD1	TRBJ2-7
TGTGCCAGCAGCTTCCTTCCGTCTGGACTAGCGGAGCACAATGAGCAGTTCTTC	CASSFLPSGLAEHNEQFF	few	TRBV7-9	TRBD2	TRBJ2-1
TGTGCCAGCTCACCACCGAGCTCGATGGGGGGGCATCAGCCCCAGCATTTT	CASSPPSSMGGHQPQHF	.	TRBV18	.	TRBJ1-5
TGTGCCAGCAGCAGGCGTGGTTCGGTGAACACTGAAGCTTTCTTT	CASSRRGSVNTEAFF	.	TRBV6-1	.	TRBJ1-1
TGCAGCGTCCCCGGGACTAGCGGGACTATGTACAATGAGCAGTTCTTC	CSVPGTSGTMYNEQFF	.	TRBV29-1	TRBD2	TRBJ2-1
TGTGCCAGCAGCTTCCACCGGACACCTCAGTACGAGCAGTACTTC	CASSFHRTPQYEQYF	many	TRBV13	.	TRBJ2-7
TGCGCCAGCAGCTTACTAGCGGGAGCCCAAGATACGCAGTATTTT	CASSLLAGAQDTQYF	few	TRBV5-1	TRBD2	TRBJ2-3
TGTGCCAGTGCGAAAAGCCTGGGACAGAACTATGGCTACACCTTC	CASAKSLGQNYGYTF	.	TRBV19	TRBD1	TRBJ1-2
TGCAGCGTTGAAAGGGTAGCGGGAGGGCGGAATGAGCAGTTCTTC	CSVERVAGGRNEQFF	many	TRBV29-1	TRBD2	TRBJ2-1
TGTGCCTGGAGCTACGGGGGGCCAGAGACCCAGTACTTC	CAWSYGGPETQYF	many	TRBV30	.	TRBJ2-5
TGTGCCAGCAGTTACTCGAATCCCACAGGGTGGTACGAGCAGTACTTC	CASSYSNPTGWYEQYF	few	TRBV6-6	.	TRBJ2-7
TGTGCCAGCAGCTTAAAAAGCGACTACAATGAGCAGTCCTTC	CASSLKSDYNEQSF	.	TRBV11-3	.	TRBJ2-1
TGTGCCAGCACCCCCGGCGGCACCGGCGAGCAGTACTTC	CASTPGGTGEQYF	many	TRBV11-2	.	TRBJ2-7